The 5 T cell receptor beta chains below come from one sample, sequenced in a study of cytomegalovirus exposure and HLA in healthy donors. Measured with immunoSEQ multiplex PCR; TCRdb has only the in-frame clones, and not every one. Of over 60,000 clones detected, 96% appear once; the ten largest clones hold 2% to 2.5%. Sequenced: PBMCs. Source of these receptors: a man aged 18 to 29 in good health and CMV-seronegative.

V gene TRBV6-5 combines with J gene TRBJ2-5; D might be TRBD2 (6 bases). Per the germline V gene, CDR1 is MNHEY and CDR2 is SVGAGI. V dropped 6 bases and J dropped 0 bases, with 8 bases sitting between them. This CDR3 is built from 13 residues. In nucleotides, the CDR3 is TGTGCCAGCAGCCGGGACTACCAAGAGACCCAGTACTTC. It encodes CASSRDYQETQYF.

The gene calls are TRBV5-1 and TRBJ2-3, with 14 bases identical to TRBD2. V lost 4 bases and J lost 2; bases outside the gene matches: 6. The CDR3 sequence is 17 residues long. Germline assignment: CDR1 SGHRS and CDR2 YFSETQ. The CDR3 bases are TGCGCCAGCAGCGGTGGGACTAGCGGGAGTGTCACAGATACGCAGTATTTT. Protein sequence: CASSGGTSGSVTDTQYF.

The V and J genes are TRBV4-2 and TRBJ2-3, with a tentative D call TRBD1 (6 bases). Germline V gene lookup returns CDR1 LGHNA and CDR2 YNFKEQ. V lost 1 base, J lost 6 bases, and 14 bases lay in between. The length of the CDR3 is 15 residues. The DNA of the CDR3 is TGTGCCAGCAGCCAAGTTTCCAGGGGTTTGGATACGCAGTATTTT. Its translation is CASSQVSRGLDTQYF.

The chain couples TRBV2 to TRBJ2-2, with TRBD1 identical over 7 bases. CDR3 length: 14 residues. Germline V gene sequence: CDR1 SNHLY, CDR2 FYNNEI. Losses at the gene ends were 6 bases for V and 5 bases for J; bases not matched to a gene: 6. CDR3 sequence: CASRAGTVTGELFF. DNA for the CDR3: TGTGCCAGCAGAGCAGGGACAGTAACCGGGGAGCTGTTTTTT.

This chain's CDR3 is CASSRDSGGEKLFF. The CDR3 region has the DNA TGTGCCAGCAGCCGGGACAGCGGAGGGGAAAAACTGTTTTTT. V usage is TRBV7-9 and J usage is TRBJ1-4, with 7 positions matching TRBD1. Germline V CDR1 and CDR2: SEHNR, FQNEAQ (reference sequence). J gave up 8 bases and V 5 bases, and 8 bases lay outside the gene matches. There are 14 residues in the CDR3.